Below, 14 T cell receptor beta chains from the same sample are listed, as sequenced in a study of cytomegalovirus exposure and HLA in healthy donors. 60 Vbeta and 13 Jbeta primers were used in PCR. Some clones are missing from TCRdb's copy, which holds only in-frame ones; the method was immunoSEQ multiplex PCR. The table has 150,000 or so clones, 75% to 80% seen once. Material for sequencing was PBMCs. The origin of the receptors is a male donor in good health and CMV-seronegative.

V and J are TRBV5-1 and TRBJ1-6; 10 positions match TRBD1. From germline, CDR1 is SGHRS and CDR2 YFSETQ. V lost 4 bases, J lost 4 bases, and 5 bases stayed unmatched. The CDR3 runs to 16 residues. CDR3 sequence reads: CASSTDRGAYNSPLHF. The CDR3, as DNA: TGCGCCAGCAGCACGGACAGGGGGGCTTATAATTCACCCCTCCACTTT.

This rearrangement joins TRBV9 to TRBJ2-5; TRBD2 matches 10 bases. V was pared by 3 bases and J by 5 bases, with 7 bases of the junction left unmatched. The CDR3 is 15 residues long. Germline CDR1 and CDR2: SGDLS and YYNGEE. The CDR3: CASSDSSGGGETQYF. DNA of the CDR3: TGTGCCAGCAGCGACTCTAGCGGGGGCGGGGAGACCCAGTACTTC.

The chain uses TRBV10-2 and TRBJ2-3, with 11 bases identical to TRBD2. Per germline, CDR1 WSHSY and CDR2 SAAADI. The CDR3 consists of 14 residues. The V and J ends lost 8 bases and 3 bases, in that order; junction bases with no gene match: 4. CDR3 in DNA: TGCGCCAGCGGGCGACTAGCGGGGACAGATACGCAGTATTTT. It encodes CASGRLAGTDTQYF.

The V call is TRBV29-1, the J call TRBJ2-7; 7 bases are shared with TRBD1. Germline lookup yields CDR1 SQVTM and CDR2 ANQGSEA. The V gene end was trimmed by 6 bases and the J gene end by 3 bases; junction bases not matched to a gene: 8. The CDR3 contains 13 residues. In DNA form, the CDR3 reads TGCAGCGTGAGAGACAGGGCGGGCTACGAGCAGTACTTC. Translating gives CSVRDRAGYEQYF.

V usage is TRBV5-1 and J usage is TRBJ2-7; 11 nucleotides align to TRBD1. Germline CDR1 reads SGHRS; CDR2 reads YFSETQ. The CDR3 is 18 amino acids. V shed 1 base, J shed 0 bases, and the junction held 9 bases outside the gene matches. The CDR3 protein is CASSLKGQGEFSSYEQYF. The CDR3 nucleotides are TGCGCCAGCAGCTTGAAGGGACAGGGGGAGTTTAGCTCCTACGAGCAGTACTTC.

Only a few counts were recorded for this clone. The chain uses TRBV5-8 and TRBJ1-1, with TRBD1 as a possible D gene (6 bases). The CDR3 is 14 amino acids. In germline, CDR1 is SGHTS, CDR2 YDEGEE. V lost 0 bases, J lost 5 bases, and 11 bases lay in between. CDR3 region: CASSLDGGLTEAFF. The CDR3 DNA is TGTGCCAGCAGCTTGGACGGGGGGCTGACTGAAGCTTTCTTT.

The V and J genes are TRBV27 and TRBJ1-2; D might be TRBD1 (5 bases). V was pared by 9 bases and J by 4 bases, with 15 bases between. CDR1 MNHEY and CDR2 SMNVEV come from the germline V gene (reference sequence). CDR3 length: 13 residues. The CDR3 DNA sequence: TGTGCCAGTAGGGAGGGACTTGGCTATGGCTACACCTTC. It is translated as CASREGLGYGYTF.

This clone was observed once. The chain employs TRBV5-4 and TRBJ2-1; a possible D gene is TRBD2 (6 bases). V lost 4 bases and J 4 bases, leaving 15 bases between the germline ends. There are 15 residues in the CDR3. The germline V gene has CDR1 SGHNT and CDR2 YYREEE (reference sequence). CDR3 amino acids: CASSRSGGDYNEQFF. The CDR3 DNA follows: TGTGCCAGCAGCAGGAGTGGAGGGGATTACAATGAGCAGTTCTTC. Based on the CDR3 plus reference TRBV5-4 and TRBJ2-1, the full variable domain is ETGVTQSPTHLIKTRGQQVTLRCSSQSGHNTVSWYQQALGQGPQFIFQYYREEENGRGNFPPRFSGLQFPNYSSELNVNALELDDSALYLCASSRSGGDYNEQFFGPGTRLTVL.

This clone has more than one count but fewer than ten. The rearrangement joins TRBV27 to TRBJ2-7, with no clear D. Germline CDR1 MNHEY, CDR2 SMNVEV (reference sequence). V was pared by 4 bases and J by 3 bases, with 7 bases between. The CDR3 consists of 12 residues. CDR3 sequence (DNA): TGTGCCAGCAGTTCAACTCACTACGAGCAGTACTTC. It specifies CASSSTHYEQYF.

The chain joins TRBV5-4 to TRBJ1-1; 8 bases align to TRBD1. In germline, CDR1 is SGHNT, CDR2 YYREEE (reference sequence). V trimming: 4 bases; J trimming: 1 base; junction bases outside the gene matches: 6. The CDR3 spans 15 residues. The CDR3 DNA is TGTGCCAGCAGCGCTCCCAGGGGGCAGAACACTGAAGCTTTCTTT. As protein: CASSAPRGQNTEAFF.

This chain joins TRBV7-3 and TRBJ2-5, with D maybe TRBD2 (6 bases). This CDR3 region has 14 residues. V lost 3 bases and J 5 bases, leaving 13 bases between the germline ends. Germline V gene data show CDR1 as SGHTA and CDR2 as FQGTGA. CDR3 nucleotides: TGTGCCAGCAGCTTCGCGGGGCAGAGGGAGACCCAGTACTTC. Its translation: CASSFAGQRETQYF.

The gene calls are TRBV19 and TRBJ2-2, with a tentative D call TRBD1 (6 bases). The CDR3 loop spans 16 amino acids. CDR1 is LNHDA and CDR2 is SQIVND in the germline V gene (reference sequence). V lost 6 bases and J 1 base, leaving 15 bases between the germline ends. CDR3 bases: TGTGCCAGTAGCACGCCGGGACACCAGAACACCGGGGAGCTGTTTTTT. This gives the protein CASSTPGHQNTGELFF.

The chain is built from TRBV2 and TRBJ2-7; D gene ambiguous. The germline V and J ends were trimmed by 1 base and 3 bases, with 13 bases remaining between them. The CDR3 has 15 amino acids. Germline lookup yields CDR1 SNHLY and CDR2 FYNNEI. The DNA of the CDR3 is TGTGCCAGCAGTGAAGTTCGGGTCAGCCTCTACGAGCAGTACTTC. Translated, it gives CASSEVRVSLYEQYF.

The CDR3 nucleotides read TGTGCCAGCAGTTTCGCCGGGAACTATGGCTACACCTTC. Its protein is CASSFAGNYGYTF. The V gene is TRBV27, the J gene TRBJ1-2, with D uncertain. V was trimmed by 3 bases and J by 2 bases, leaving 7 bases between them. The CDR3 spans 13 residues. Germline-derived CDR1 and CDR2 are MNHEY and SMNVEV (reference sequence).